This TCR beta chain is from a study of T cells after yellow fever vaccination. Germline CDR1 MGHDK, CDR2 SYGVNS. Trimming removed 5 bases from V and 8 bases from J, with 13 bases in between. The CDR3 length is 12 residues. TCRdb re-called the 5' RACE reads with MiXCR, one entry per CDR3 protein. The sample contains a few hundred thousand distinct CDR3 sequences, over 3.5% of which appear only once. This clonotype turned up a few times. The TCR sequence derives from a man aged 18-30 years who received the YFV17D yellow fever vaccine. Sequenced here: PBMCs, sampled 5 days after the yellow fever booster vaccination. The chain is built from TRBV25-1 and TRBJ2-7; the D gene is possibly TRBD1 (6 bases). The CDR3 DNA reads TGTGCCAGCAGTCCGACAGGTGTAAAGCAGTACTTC. Its translation: CASSPTGVKQYF.